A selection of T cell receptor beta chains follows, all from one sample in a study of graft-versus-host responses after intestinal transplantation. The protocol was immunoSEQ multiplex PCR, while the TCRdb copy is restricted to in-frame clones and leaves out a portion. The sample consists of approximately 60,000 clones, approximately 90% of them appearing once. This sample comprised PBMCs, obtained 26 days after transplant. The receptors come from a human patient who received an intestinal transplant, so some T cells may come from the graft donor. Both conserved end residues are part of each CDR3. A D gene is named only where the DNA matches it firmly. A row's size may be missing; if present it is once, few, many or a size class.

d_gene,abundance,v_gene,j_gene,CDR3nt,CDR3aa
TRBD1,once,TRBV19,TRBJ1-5,TGTGCCAGTAGTATAGGGTCAGACAGGGGGAATTTCAATCAGCCCCAGCATTTT,CASSIGSDRGNFNQPQHF
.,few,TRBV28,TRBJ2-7,TGTGCCAGCAGTTTAGCAGGGTCCAACGAGCAGTACTTC,CASSLAGSNEQYF
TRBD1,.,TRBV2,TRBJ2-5,TGTGCCAGCAGTGTGTACAGGGGGCGAGAGACCCAGTACTTC,CASSVYRGRETQYF
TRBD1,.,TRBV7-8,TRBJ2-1,TGTGCCAGCAGCTTGGGACAGGGATCTGAGCAGTTCTTC,CASSLGQGSEQFF
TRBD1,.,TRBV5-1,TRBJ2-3,TGCGCCAGCAGCCTGGAGGGGGGACAGGGGCCAGATACGCAGTATTTT,CASSLEGGQGPDTQYF
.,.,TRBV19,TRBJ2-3,TGTGCCAGTAGTATAGGGGTGGCAGGGAACGGAGATACGCAGTATTTT,CASSIGVAGNGDTQYF
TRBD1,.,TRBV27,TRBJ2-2,TGTGCCAGCAGTCCGGGGACAGGCGCCGAGGTGGTCACCGGGGAGCTGTTTTTT,CASSPGTGAEVVTGELFF
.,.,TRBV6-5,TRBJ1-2,TGTGCCAGCAGTCCCCGGGTGCCTTATGGCTACACCTTC,CASSPRVPYGYTF
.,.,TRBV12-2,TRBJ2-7,TGTGCAAGTCGCTCCGGGAGGGCCGGCTACGAGCAGTACTTC,CASRSGRAGYEQYF
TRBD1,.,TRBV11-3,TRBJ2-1,TGTGCCAGCAGCCTACTAACAGGGGCCCATGAGCAGTTCTTC,CASSLLTGAHEQFF
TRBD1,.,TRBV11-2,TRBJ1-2,TGTGCCAGCAGCCTAAAACGGACAGGGTGGGACTATGGCTACACCTTC,CASSLKRTGWDYGYTF
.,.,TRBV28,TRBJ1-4,TGTGCCAGCAGTTTAGTTTTCTCAACTAATGAAAAACTGTTTTTT,CASSLVFSTNEKLFF
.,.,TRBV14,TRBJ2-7,TGTGCCAGCAGCCAATGGATCGGGGTACACGAGCAGTACTTC,CASSQWIGVHEQYF
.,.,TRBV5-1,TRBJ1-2,TGCGCCAGCAGCCTCCGCGGGGCGGTCGTAGATGGCTACACCTTC,CASSLRGAVVDGYTF